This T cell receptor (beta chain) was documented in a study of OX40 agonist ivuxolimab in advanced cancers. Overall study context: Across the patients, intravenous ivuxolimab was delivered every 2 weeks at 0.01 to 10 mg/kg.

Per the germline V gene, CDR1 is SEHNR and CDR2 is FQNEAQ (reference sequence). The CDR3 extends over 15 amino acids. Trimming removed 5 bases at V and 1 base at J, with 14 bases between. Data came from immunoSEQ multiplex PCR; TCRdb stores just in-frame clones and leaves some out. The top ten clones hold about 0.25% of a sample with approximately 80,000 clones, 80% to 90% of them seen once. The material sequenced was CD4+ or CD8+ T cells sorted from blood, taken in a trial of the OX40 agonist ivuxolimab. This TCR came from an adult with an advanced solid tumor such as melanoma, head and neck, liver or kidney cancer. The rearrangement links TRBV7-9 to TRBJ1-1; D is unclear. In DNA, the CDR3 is TGTGCCAGCAGCCGCAAGGCCATGGAGAACACTGAAGCTTTCTTT. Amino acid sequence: CASSRKAMENTEAFF.